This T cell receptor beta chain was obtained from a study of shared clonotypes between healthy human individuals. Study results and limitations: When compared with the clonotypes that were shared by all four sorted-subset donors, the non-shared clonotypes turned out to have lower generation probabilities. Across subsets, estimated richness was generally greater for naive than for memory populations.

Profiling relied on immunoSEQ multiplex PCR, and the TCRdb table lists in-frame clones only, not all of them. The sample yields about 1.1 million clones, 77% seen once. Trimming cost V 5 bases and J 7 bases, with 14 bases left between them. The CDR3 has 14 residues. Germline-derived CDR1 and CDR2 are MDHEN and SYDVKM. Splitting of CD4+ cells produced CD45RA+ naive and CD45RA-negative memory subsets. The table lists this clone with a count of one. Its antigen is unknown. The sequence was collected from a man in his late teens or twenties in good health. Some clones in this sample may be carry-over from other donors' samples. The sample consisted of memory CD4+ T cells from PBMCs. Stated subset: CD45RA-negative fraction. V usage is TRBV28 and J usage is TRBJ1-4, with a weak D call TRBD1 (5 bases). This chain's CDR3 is CASSPVLGGEKLFF. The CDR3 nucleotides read TGTGCCAGCAGTCCGGTCCTTGGGGGTGAAAAACTGTTTTTT.